The clone carrying this T cell receptor (beta chain) was observed once. What it binds is unknown. The sample originates from a study of T cells in pancreatic ductal adenocarcinoma. Study-level findings and limits: Results skew toward the minority of patients with early-stage disease. Tumors hold more CD45RO+ effector T cells, which may bias toward lower diversity.

No neoadjuvant therapy was given to the selected pancreatic ductal adenocarcinoma patients before their surgery. The CDR3 is 11 amino acids. Trimming removed 2 bases from V and 3 bases from J, with 2 bases in between. Germline V gene sequence: CDR1 WNHNN, CDR2 SYGVQD (reference sequence). Assay used: immunoSEQ multiplex PCR; TCRdb lists only in-frame clones, some missing. Here the sample spans 12,000 or so clones, more than 80% being singletons. The sample taken for sequencing was PBMCs. V and J are TRBV10-1 and TRBJ2-7; D remains unclear. The source of this sequence is a human donor with pancreatic ductal adenocarcinoma. The CDR3 loop is CASSEGYEQYF. The DNA of the CDR3 is TGCGCCAGCAGTGAGGGCTACGAGCAGTACTTC.